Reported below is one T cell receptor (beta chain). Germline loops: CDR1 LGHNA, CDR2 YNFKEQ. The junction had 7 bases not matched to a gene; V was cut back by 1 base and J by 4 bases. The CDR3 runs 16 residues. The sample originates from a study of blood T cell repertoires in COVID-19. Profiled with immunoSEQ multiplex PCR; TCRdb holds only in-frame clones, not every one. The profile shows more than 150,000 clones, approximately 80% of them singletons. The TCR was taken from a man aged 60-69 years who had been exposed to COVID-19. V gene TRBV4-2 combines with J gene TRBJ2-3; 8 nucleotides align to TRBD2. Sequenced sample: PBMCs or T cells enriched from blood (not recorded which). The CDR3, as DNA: TGTGCCAGCAGCCAAGCGTCGGGAGGGTTCGCAGATACGCAGTATTTT. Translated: CASSQASGGFADTQYF.